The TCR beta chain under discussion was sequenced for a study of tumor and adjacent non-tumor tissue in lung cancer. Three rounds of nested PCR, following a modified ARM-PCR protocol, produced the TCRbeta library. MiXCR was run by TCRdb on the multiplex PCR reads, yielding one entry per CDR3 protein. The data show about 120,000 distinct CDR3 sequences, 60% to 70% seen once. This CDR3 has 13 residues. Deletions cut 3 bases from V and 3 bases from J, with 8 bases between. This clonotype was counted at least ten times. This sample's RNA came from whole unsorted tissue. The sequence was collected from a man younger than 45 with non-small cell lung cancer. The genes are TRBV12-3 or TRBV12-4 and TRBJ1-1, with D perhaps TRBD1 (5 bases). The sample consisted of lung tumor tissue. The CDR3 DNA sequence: TGTGCCAGCAGTTTGGGCAGGGACACTGAAGCTTTCTTT. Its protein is CASSLGRDTEAFF.